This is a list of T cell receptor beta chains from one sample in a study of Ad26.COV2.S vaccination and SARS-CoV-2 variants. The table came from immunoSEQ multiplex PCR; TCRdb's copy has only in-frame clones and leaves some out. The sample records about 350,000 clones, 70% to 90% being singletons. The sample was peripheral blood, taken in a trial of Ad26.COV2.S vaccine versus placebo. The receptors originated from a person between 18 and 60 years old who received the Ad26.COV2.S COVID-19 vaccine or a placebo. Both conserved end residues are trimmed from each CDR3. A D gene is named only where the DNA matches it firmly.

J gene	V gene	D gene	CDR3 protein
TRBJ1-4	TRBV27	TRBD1	ASSLSNRGGSFSQKLF
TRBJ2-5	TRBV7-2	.	ASSFTGSQTQY
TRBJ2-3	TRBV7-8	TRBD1	ASSPRDSVSTDTQY
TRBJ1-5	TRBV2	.	ASTAEVGNQPQH
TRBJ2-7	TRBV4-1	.	ASSQTTSREQY
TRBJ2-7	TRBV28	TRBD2	ASTFWTSGSSYEQY
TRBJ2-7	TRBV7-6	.	ASSLGGLRPYEQY
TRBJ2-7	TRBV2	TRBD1	ASTPTGEVPFSYEQY
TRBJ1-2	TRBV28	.	ASNTGSRGYNYGYT
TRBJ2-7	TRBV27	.	ASSLAGTDYEQY
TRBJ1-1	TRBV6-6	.	ASSNTRISEAF
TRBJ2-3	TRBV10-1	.	ASSESKVAGTDTQY
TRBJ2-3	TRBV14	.	ASSRFFAGADTQY
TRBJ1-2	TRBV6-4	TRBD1	ASRPDRAGAGYGYT
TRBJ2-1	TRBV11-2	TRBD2	ASSLISGRAEQF
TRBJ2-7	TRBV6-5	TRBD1	ASRWDRGAYEQY
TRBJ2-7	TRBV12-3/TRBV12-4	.	ASSSESYEQY
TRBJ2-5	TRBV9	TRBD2	ASSVGGQETQY
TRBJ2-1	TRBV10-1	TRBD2	ASSTSGGAPYNEQF
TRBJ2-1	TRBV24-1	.	ATSDRQAGKRDNEQF
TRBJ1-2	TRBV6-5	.	ASSHRAGNYGYT
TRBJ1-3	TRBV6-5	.	ASRQGHTIY
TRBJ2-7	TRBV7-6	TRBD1	ASRRGLSSYEQY
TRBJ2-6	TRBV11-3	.	ASSLARGSGANVLT
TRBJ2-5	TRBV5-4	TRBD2	ASSLAASGGLETQY
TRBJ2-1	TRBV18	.	ASSPASYGEQF
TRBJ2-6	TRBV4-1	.	ASSPSASSGANVLT
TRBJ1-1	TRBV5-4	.	ASSAGGRTSNTEAF
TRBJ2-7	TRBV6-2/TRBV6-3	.	ASSYGGISYEQY
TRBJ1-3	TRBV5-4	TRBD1	ASSRDRGLSSGNTIY
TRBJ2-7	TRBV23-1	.	ASSQPRGSYEQY
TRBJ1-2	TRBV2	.	ASRPGRGELNYGYT
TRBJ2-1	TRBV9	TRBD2	ASSVDGSGDYNEQF